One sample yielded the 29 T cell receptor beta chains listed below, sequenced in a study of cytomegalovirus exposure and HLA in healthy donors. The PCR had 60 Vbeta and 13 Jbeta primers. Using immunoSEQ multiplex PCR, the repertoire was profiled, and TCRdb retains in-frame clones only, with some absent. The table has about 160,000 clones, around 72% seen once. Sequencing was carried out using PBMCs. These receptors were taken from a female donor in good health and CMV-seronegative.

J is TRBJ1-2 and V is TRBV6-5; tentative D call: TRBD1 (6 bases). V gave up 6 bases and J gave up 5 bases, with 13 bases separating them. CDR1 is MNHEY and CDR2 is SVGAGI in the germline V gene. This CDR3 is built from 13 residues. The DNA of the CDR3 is TGTGCCAGCAGACAGGGACCCTTATATGGCTACACCTTC. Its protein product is CASRQGPLYGYTF.

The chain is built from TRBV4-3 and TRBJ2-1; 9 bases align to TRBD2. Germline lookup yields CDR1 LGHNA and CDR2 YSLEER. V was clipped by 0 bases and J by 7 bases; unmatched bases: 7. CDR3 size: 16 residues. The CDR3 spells CASSQDQLAGGNEQFF. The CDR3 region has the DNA TGCGCCAGCAGCCAAGATCAACTAGCGGGTGGGAATGAGCAGTTCTTC.

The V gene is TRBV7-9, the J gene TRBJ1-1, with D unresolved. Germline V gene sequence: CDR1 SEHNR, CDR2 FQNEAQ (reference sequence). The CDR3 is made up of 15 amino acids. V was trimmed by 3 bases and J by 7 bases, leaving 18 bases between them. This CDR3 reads CASSLAELGRHEAFF. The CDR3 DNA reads TGTGCCAGCAGCTTGGCCGAACTTGGGCGTCATGAAGCTTTCTTT.

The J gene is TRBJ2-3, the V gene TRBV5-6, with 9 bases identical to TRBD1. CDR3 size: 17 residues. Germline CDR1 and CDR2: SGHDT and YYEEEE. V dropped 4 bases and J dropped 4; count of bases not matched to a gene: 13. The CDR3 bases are TGTGCCAGCAGCCCCATATGGCGGACAGGGGATGCAGATACGCAGTATTTT. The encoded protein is CASSPIWRTGDADTQYF.

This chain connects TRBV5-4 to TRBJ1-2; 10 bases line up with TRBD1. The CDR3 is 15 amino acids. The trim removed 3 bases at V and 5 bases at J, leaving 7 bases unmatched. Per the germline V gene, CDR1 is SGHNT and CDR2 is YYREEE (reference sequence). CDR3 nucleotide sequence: TGTGCCAGCAGCTCCTTTCCGGGACAGGGGTATGGCTACACCTTC. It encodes CASSSFPGQGYGYTF.

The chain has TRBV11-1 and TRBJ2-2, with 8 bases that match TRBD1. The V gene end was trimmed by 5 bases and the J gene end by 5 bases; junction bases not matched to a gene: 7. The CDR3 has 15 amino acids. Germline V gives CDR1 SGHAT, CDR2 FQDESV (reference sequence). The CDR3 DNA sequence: TGTGCCAGCAGCCCCTGGACAGGGTTGACCGGGGAGCTGTTTTTT. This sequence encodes CASSPWTGLTGELFF.

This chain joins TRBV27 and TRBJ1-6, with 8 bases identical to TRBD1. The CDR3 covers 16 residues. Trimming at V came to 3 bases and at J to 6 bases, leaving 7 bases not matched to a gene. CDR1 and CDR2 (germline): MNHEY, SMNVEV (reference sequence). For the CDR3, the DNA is TGTGCCAGCAGTTTTGACAGGGGACGAACTAATTCACCCCTCCACTTT. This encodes CASSFDRGRTNSPLHF.

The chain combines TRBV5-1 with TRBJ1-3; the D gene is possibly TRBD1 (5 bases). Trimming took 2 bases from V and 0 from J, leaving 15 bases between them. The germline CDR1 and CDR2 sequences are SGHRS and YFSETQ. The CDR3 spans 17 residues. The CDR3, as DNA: TGCGCCAGCAGCTTTACCGGGACTCTCAGCTCTGGAAACACCATATATTTT. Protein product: CASSFTGTLSSGNTIYF.

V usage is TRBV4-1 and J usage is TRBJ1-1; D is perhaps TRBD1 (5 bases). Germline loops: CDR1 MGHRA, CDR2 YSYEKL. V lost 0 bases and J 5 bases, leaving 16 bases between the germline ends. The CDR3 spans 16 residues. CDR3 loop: CASSQEGWAGRTEAFF. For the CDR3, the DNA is TGCGCCAGCAGCCAAGAGGGGTGGGCAGGGAGGACTGAAGCTTTCTTT.

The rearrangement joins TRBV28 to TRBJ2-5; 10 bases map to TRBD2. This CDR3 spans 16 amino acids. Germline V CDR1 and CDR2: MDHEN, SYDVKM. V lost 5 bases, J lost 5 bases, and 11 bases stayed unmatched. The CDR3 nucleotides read TGTGCCAGCAGTCCCTCTAGCGGGAGTGGTGGGGAGACCCAGTACTTC. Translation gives CASSPSSGSGGETQYF.

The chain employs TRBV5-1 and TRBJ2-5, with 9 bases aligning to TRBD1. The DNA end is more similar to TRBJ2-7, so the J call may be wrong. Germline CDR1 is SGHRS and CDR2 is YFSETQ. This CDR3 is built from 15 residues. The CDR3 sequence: CASSLGLGQGYEQYF. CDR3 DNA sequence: TGCGCCAGCAGCTTAGGGCTGGGACAGGGCTACGAGCAGTACTTC.

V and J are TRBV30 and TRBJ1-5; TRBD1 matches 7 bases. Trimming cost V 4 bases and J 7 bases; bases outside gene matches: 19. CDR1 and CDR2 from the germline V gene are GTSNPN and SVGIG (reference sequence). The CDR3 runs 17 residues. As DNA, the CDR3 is TGTGCCTGGACCCTCCCCGCCGACAGGGTAGGGGGACAGCCCCAGCATTTT. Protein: CAWTLPADRVGGQPQHF.

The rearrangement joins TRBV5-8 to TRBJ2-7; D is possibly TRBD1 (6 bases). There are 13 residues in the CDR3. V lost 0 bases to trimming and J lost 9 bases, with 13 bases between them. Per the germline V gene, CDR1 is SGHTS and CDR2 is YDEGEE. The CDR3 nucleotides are TGTGCCAGCAGCTTGGCGGGCAGGGGACGGCAGTACTTC. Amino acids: CASSLAGRGRQYF.

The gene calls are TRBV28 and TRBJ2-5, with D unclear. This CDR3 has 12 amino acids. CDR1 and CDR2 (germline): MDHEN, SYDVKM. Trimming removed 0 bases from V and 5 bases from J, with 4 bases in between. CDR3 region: CASSLWSETQYF. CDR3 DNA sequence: TGTGCCAGCAGTTTATGGTCTGAGACCCAGTACTTC.

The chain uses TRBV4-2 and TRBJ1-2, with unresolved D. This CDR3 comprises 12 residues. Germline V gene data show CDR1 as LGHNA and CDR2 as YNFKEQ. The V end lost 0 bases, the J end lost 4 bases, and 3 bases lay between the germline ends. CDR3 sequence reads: CASSQESYGYTF. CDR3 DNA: TGTGCCAGCAGCCAAGAGAGCTATGGCTACACCTTC.

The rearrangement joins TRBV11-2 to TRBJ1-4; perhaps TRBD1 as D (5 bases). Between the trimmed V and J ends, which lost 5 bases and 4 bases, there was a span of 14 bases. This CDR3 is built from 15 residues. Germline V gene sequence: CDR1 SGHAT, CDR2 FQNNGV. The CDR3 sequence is CASSQGSGHNEKLFF. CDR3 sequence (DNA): TGTGCCAGCAGCCAGGGCAGCGGGCATAATGAAAAACTGTTTTTT.

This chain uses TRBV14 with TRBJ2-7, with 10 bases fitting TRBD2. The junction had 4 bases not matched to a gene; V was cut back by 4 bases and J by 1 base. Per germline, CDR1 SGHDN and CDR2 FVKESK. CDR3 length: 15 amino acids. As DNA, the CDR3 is TGTGCCAGCAGCCCGACTAGCGGGCCATCCTACGAGCAGTACTTC. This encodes CASSPTSGPSYEQYF.

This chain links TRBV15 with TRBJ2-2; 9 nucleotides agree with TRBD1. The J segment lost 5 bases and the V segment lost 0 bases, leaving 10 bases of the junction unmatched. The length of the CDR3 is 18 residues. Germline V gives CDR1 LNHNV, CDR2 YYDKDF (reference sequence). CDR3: CATSRDTPGQGPTGELFF. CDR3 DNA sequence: TGTGCCACCAGCAGAGATACCCCGGGACAGGGACCTACCGGGGAGCTGTTTTTT.

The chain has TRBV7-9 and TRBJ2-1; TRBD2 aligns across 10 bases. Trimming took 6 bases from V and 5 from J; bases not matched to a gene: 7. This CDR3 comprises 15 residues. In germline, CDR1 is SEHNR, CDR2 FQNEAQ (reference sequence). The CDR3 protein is CASRHRTSGHNEQFF. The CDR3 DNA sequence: TGTGCCAGCAGGCACAGGACTAGCGGACACAATGAGCAGTTCTTC.

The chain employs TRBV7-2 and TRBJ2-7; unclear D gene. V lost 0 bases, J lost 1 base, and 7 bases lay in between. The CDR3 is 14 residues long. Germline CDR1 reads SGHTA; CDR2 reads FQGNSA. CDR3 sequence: CASSLAGLSYEQYF. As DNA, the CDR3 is TGTGCCAGCAGCTTAGCGGGCTTGTCCTACGAGCAGTACTTC. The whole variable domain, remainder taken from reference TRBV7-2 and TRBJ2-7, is GAGVSQSPSNKVTEKGKDVELRCDPISGHTALYWYRQSLGQGLEFLIYFQGNSAPDKSGLPSDRFSAERTGGSVSTLTIQRTQQEDSAVYLCASSLAGLSYEQYFGPGTRLTVT.

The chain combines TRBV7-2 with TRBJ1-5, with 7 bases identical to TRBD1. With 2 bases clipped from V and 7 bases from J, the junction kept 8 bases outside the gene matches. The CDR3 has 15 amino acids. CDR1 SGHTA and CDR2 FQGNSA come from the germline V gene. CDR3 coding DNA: TGTGCCAGCAGCTTATCTAGGGGGCAAGAACAGCCCCAGCATTTT. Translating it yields CASSLSRGQEQPQHF.

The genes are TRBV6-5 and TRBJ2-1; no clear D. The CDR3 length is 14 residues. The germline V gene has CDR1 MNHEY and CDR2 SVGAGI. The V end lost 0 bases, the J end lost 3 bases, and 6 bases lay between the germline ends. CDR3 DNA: TGTGCCAGCAGTTACTCCCTAGGCTACAATGAGCAGTTCTTC. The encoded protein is CASSYSLGYNEQFF.

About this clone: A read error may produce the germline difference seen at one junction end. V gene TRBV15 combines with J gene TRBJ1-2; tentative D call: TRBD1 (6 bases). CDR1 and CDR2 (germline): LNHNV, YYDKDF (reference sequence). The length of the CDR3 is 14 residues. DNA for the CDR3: TGTGCCACCAGCCGAGACGGGGGGGCCTATGGCTACACCTTC. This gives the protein CATSRDGGAYGYTF.

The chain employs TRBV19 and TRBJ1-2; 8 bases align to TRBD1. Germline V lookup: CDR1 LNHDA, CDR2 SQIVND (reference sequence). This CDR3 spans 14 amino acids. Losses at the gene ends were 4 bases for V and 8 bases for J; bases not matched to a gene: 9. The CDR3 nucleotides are TGTGCCAGTAGTACGAAGGGACAGGCGGGGGGCTACACCTTC. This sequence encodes CASSTKGQAGGYTF.

The CDR3 DNA reads TGTGCCAGCAGTCAGGGCCTTAATGAAAAACTGTTTTTT. Protein product: CASSQGLNEKLFF. V is TRBV6-1 and J is TRBJ1-4; tentatively, D is TRBD1 (5 bases). Trimming took off 5 bases at V and 4 bases at J, with 8 bases between the two ends. Germline V CDR1 and CDR2: MNHNS, SASEGT. The CDR3 loop spans 13 amino acids.

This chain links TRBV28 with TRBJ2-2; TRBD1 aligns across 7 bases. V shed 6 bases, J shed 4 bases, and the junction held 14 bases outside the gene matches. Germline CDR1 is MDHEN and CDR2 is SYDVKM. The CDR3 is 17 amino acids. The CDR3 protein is CASSRASRGQLTGELFF. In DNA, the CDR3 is TGTGCCAGCAGCCGGGCATCCAGGGGACAGCTCACCGGGGAGCTGTTTTTT.

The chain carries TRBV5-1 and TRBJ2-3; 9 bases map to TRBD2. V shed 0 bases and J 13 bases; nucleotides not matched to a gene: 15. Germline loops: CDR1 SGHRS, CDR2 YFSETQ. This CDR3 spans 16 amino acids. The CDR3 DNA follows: TGCGCCAGCAGCTTGGGGAGCGGGAGGCTCCCTCCCACTAAGTATTTT. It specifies CASSLGSGRLPPTKYF.

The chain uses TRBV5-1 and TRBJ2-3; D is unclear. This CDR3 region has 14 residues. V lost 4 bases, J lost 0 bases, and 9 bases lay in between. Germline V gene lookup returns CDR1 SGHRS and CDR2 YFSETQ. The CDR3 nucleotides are TGCGCCAGCAGCCCTCCCCTTAGCACAGATACGCAGTATTTT. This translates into CASSPPLSTDTQYF.

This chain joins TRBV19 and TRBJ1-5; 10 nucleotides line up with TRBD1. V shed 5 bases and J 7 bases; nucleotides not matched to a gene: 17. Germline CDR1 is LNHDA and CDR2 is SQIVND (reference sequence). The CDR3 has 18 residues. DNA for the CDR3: TGTGCCAGTAGTCCAACCCTCCGGGACAGGGGTATCCCACAGCCCCAGCATTTT. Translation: CASSPTLRDRGIPQPQHF.